The source of this T cell receptor beta chain is a study of T cells in Graves' hyperthyroidism and ophthalmopathy. Study-level findings and limits: Model-based prediction identified ophthalmopathy a median about 6 months prior to its onset. Most clonotypes expanded in thyroid above 0.001 were likewise present in blood.

This clonotype was detected a few times. The antigen is unknown. Clinical symptoms, serum thyroxine and TRAb, thyroid ultrasound and orbital computed tomography were used for the diagnoses. Extraction of PBMCs used more than 8.5 ml of fresh peripheral blood. Researchers amplified the TCR beta CDR3 regions from RNA transcripts. First-round RT-PCR of the TCR CDR3 relied on the HTBI primer set. TCRdb re-analysed the multiplex PCR reads in MiXCR, keeping a single row per CDR3 protein. The sample includes 500,000 to 650,000 distinct CDR3 sequences, just under 20% of them seen just once. The length of the CDR3 is 17 residues. The germline V gene has CDR1 SGHRS and CDR2 YFSETQ. V gave up 4 bases and J gave up 2 bases, with 21 bases separating them.

The sequence derives from a middle-aged man with Graves' ophthalmopathy. The sample comprised blood. The gene calls are TRBV5-1 and TRBJ1-1, with a possible D match to TRBD1 (5 bases). CDR3 in amino acids: CASSPLSGGASNTEAFF. The DNA of the CDR3 is TGCGCCAGCAGCCCGCTCTCGGGTGGGGCAAGTAACACTGAAGCTTTCTTT.